The entry below describes one TCR beta chain. Antigen: not known. These data are taken from a study of Ad26.COV2.S vaccination and SARS-CoV-2 variants. Study-level background: Within the COV1001 Ad26.COV2.S trial arm, the donor was enrolled.

Indicated treatment: 15 to 20 received Ad26.COV2.S at low or high dose, single or two shots; 5 received placebo; per-sample allocation not given. Sampling was performed 63 days after the first vaccine or placebo injection. Aged 18-55 years, donor was enrolled in Boston in the early 2020s. CDR3 size: 15 residues. CDR1 is SGHTA and CDR2 is FQGNSA in the germline V gene. J was trimmed by 7 bases and V by 7 bases; bases with no gene match: 10. Study-level results: People given the vaccine had a wider spike-specific TCR breadth than placebo recipients did.

Assay: immunoSEQ multiplex PCR; the TCRdb copy retains only in-frame clones and omits some. The data show approximately 500,000 clones, roughly 85% seen once. This rearrangement joins TRBV7-2 to TRBJ2-1, with 10 bases fitting TRBD2. The source was peripheral blood, collected in a trial of Ad26.COV2.S vaccine versus placebo. This sequence originates from a person aged 18-65 years who received the Ad26.COV2.S COVID-19 vaccine or a placebo. CDR3 in amino acids: CASTKAGGDWNEQFF. In DNA, the CDR3 is TGTGCCAGCACCAAAGCGGGAGGGGATTGGAATGAGCAGTTCTTC.